This T cell receptor beta chain was sequenced for a study of regulatory T cells in long-lasting Graves disease. This sample's time point: newly diagnosed GD, antithyroid drugs for less than 3 months. The TCR library was made from RNA that had been extracted from PBMCs in TRIzol. The sample holds many counts of this clonotype. The TCR beta library used iRepertoire HTBI primers with Arm-PCR amplification of CDR3. TCRdb independently ran MiXCR on the multiplex PCR reads; one entry per CDR3 protein. Counted here are roughly 530,000 distinct CDR3 sequences, about 15% occurring once; the ten biggest clones make up around 25%. J was trimmed by 6 bases and V by 7 bases; bases with no gene match: 6. This CDR3 has 13 residues. The same sample was also studied in work on T cells in Graves' hyperthyroidism and ophthalmopathy.

V usage is TRBV12-3 or TRBV12-4 and J usage is TRBJ2-7; 10 bases map to TRBD1. The sequencing used peripheral blood mononuclear cells (PBMCs), collected at new diagnosis, from a patient treated with antithyroid drugs. The clonotype originates from a woman aged 35-65 years with Graves disease. For the CDR3, the DNA is TGTGCCAGCACCTCCGGGACAGGGGCCGAGCAGTACTTC. Protein product: CASTSGTGAEQYF.